This T cell receptor beta chain was retrieved from a study of response to subunit inactivated influenza vaccine. Overall study findings and caveats: Authors suggested seasonal influenza vaccinations each recruit few new T cells.

TCRdb re-called the RT-PCR reads with MiXCR, one entry per CDR3 protein. The sample includes hundreds of thousands of distinct CDR3 sequences, around 15% seen only once; the top ten take 7.5% to 8%. From germline, CDR1 is SGHAT and CDR2 FQNNGV. The CDR3 is 15 amino acids. Trimming pared 4 bases from V and 0 bases from J, leaving 10 bases between. This clonotype was picked up many times. Antigen: not known. Sequenced material: PBMCs from blood, taken 14 to 15 days before vaccination. The sequence came from a man aged 50 to 60 who received an inactivated influenza vaccine. The chain joins TRBV11-2 to TRBJ2-1, with a possible D match to TRBD1 (6 bases). As DNA, the CDR3 is TGTGCCAGCAGCTGGGGGCCAGACTCCTACAATGAGCAGTTCTTC. It codes for CASSWGPDSYNEQFF.